The clone carrying this T cell receptor (beta chain) was counted a few times. What it recognizes is unknown. MiXCR was run by TCRdb on the RT-PCR reads, yielding one entry per CDR3 protein. This sample yields fewer than 400,000 distinct CDR3 sequences, of which 20% to 25% are seen a single time; roughly 10% belongs to the top ten. The data are from a study of response to subunit inactivated influenza vaccine. Study outcomes and limitations: It was the authors' suggestion that each seasonal influenza vaccination recruits few new T cells.

The input for sequencing was PBMCs from blood, taken less than 22 months after vaccination. This TCR came from a man between 50 and 70 years old who received an inactivated influenza vaccine.

The CDR3 here is CASSLATGAEAFF. Here the CDR3 DNA reads TGTGCCAGCAGCTTAGCGACGGGGGCTGAAGCTTTCTTT. The rearrangement uses TRBV7-9 and TRBJ1-1; possibly TRBD1 for D (5 bases). This CDR3 is built from 13 residues. From germline, CDR1 is SEHNR and CDR2 FQNEAQ (reference sequence). Between the trimmed V and J ends, which lost 0 bases and 6 bases, there was a span of 8 bases.